A single sample gave rise to the 21 T cell receptor beta chains below, sequenced in a study of T cells in Graves' hyperthyroidism and ophthalmopathy (dated by TCRdb to about 2019). The method was multiplex PCR. For sequencing, an Illumina HiSeq 2000 was employed. Amplification of TCR beta CDR3 regions was carried out from RNA transcripts. A first-round RT-PCR of the TCR CDR3 used the HTBI primer set with the Qiagen OneStep RT-PCR kit. TCRdb reran the public reads through fastp at Q25 and MiXCR, keeping productive beta chains. Every CDR3 protein is listed once, alongside the most common genes and DNA of its rows. Here the sample has fewer than 750,000 distinct CDR3 sequences; about 14% occur a single time. The top ten clonotypes cover around 12% of the sample. The sequenced sample consisted of blood. The receptors shown here come from a woman aged 45-60 years with Graves' ophthalmopathy.

This clonotype occurred many times. J is TRBJ2-6 and V is TRBV11-3, with D possibly called TRBD1 or TRBD2 (5 bases each). The germline V and J ends were trimmed by 4 bases and 0 bases, with 16 bases remaining between them. The CDR3 runs to 18 residues. Germline assignment: CDR1 SGHNT and CDR2 YENEEA. The CDR3 sequence is CASSSQGGGISGANVLTF. The CDR3 bases are TGTGCCAGCAGCTCCCAGGGTGGGGGAATCTCTGGGGCCAACGTCCTGACTTTC. The full variable domain, completed using reference TRBV11-3 and TRBJ2-6, is EAGVVQSPRYKIIEKKQPVAFWCNPISGHNTLYWYLQNLGQGPELLIRYENEEAVDDSQLPKDRFSAERLKGVDSTLKIQPAELGDSAVYLCASSSQGGGISGANVLTFGAGSRLTVL.

The chain joins TRBV5-1 to TRBJ1-1; the D is unclear. There are 17 residues in the CDR3. CDR1 SGHRS and CDR2 YFSETQ come from the germline V gene. V was clipped by 0 bases and J by 0 bases, with 15 bases between them. The CDR3 loop reads CASSLGGVSGLNTEAFF. The DNA of the CDR3 is TGCGCCAGCAGCTTGGGTGGGGTGAGTGGTTTGAACACTGAAGCTTTCTTT.

This clonotype was recorded many times. The chain combines TRBV7-8 with TRBJ2-1; a possible D gene is TRBD2 (6 bases). Germline V gene data show CDR1 as SGHVS and CDR2 as FQNEAQ. Deletions cut 2 bases from V and 2 bases from J, with 10 bases between. The CDR3 totals 15 residues. The CDR3 bases are TGTGCCAGCAGCTTAACAGCGGGCCCCTACAATGAGCAGTTCTTC. This sequence encodes CASSLTAGPYNEQFF.

This clonotype was picked up many times. This rearrangement joins TRBV5-1 to TRBJ1-4, with 9 nucleotides matching TRBD1. The V gene end was trimmed by 0 bases and the J gene end by 7 bases; junction bases not matched to a gene: 4. The CDR3 spans 15 residues. Germline assignment: CDR1 SGHRS and CDR2 YFSETQ. In DNA form, the CDR3 reads TGCGCCAGCAGCTTGGATGGGACAGGGCCTGAAAAACTGTTTTTT. Translated: CASSLDGTGPEKLFF.

This clonotype was found many times. The chain employs TRBV18 and TRBJ2-1; possible D gene TRBD2, 6 bases. This CDR3 has 16 amino acids. Trimming left V 2 bases short and J 7 bases short, with 18 bases between. From germline, CDR1 is KGHSH and CDR2 LQKENI. The CDR3 nucleotides are TGTGCCAGCTCACCAAAAATGGGACTGGGAACTAATGAGCAGTTCTTC. Its translation: CASSPKMGLGTNEQFF. The variable domain in full, with the rest retrieved from reference TRBV18 and TRBJ2-1, is NAGVMQNPRHLVRRRGQEARLRCSPMKGHSHVYWYRQLPEEGLKFMVYLQKENIIDESGMPKERFSAEFPKEGPSILRIQQVVRGDSAAYFCASSPKMGLGTNEQFFGPGTRLTVL.

J is TRBJ2-5 and V is TRBV5-1; D remains unclear. The CDR3 spans 14 residues. The germline gives CDR1 SGHRS, CDR2 YFSETQ. Between the trimmed V and J ends, which lost 0 bases and 4 bases, there was a span of 10 bases. CDR3 residues: CASSLAQVGETQYF. DNA of the CDR3: TGCGCCAGCAGCTTGGCCCAGGTGGGAGAGACCCAGTACTTC.

This clonotype has a count of ten or more. The J gene is TRBJ2-3, the V gene TRBV7-2; possibly TRBD2 for D (5 bases). V lost 5 bases to trimming and J lost 1 base, with 13 bases between them. The CDR3 length is 15 residues. Germline assignment: CDR1 SGHTA and CDR2 FQGNSA. Here the CDR3 reads CASSDAAGGTDTQYF. CDR3 bases: TGTGCCAGCAGCGACGCTGCCGGGGGCACAGATACGCAGTATTTT.

The V gene is TRBV27, the J gene TRBJ2-4, with 10 bases fitting TRBD2. After removal of 8 bases from V and 0 bases from J, the junction contained 10 bases not matched to a gene. The CDR3 covers 17 residues. The germline V gene has CDR1 MNHEY and CDR2 SMNVEV (reference sequence). CDR3 region: CASSNNSGRQAKNIQYF. The CDR3 bases are TGTGCCAGCTCTAATAATAGCGGGAGGCAAGCCAAAAACATTCAGTACTTC.

This clonotype was picked up many times. This chain joins TRBV30 and TRBJ1-5; 7 bases match TRBD1. V dropped 0 bases and J dropped 4; count of bases not matched to a gene: 12. This CDR3 region has 17 residues. The germline V gene encodes CDR1 GTSNPN and CDR2 SVGIG (reference sequence). CDR3 bases: TGTGCCTGGAGTGTACTGGGTCAGGGGGTCGGGAATCAGCCCCAGCATTTT. This encodes CAWSVLGQGVGNQPQHF.

This clonotype was seen repeatedly, ten times or more. The chain carries TRBV30 and TRBJ2-1; D unclear. The V end was cut by 2 bases, the J end by 7 bases, with 6 bases between. Germline V gene data show CDR1 as GTSNPN and CDR2 as SVGIG (reference sequence). The CDR3 consists of 11 residues. The CDR3 sequence is CAWSRKNEQFF. CDR3 sequence (DNA): TGTGCCTGGAGTAGAAAGAATGAGCAGTTCTTC.

The rearrangement uses TRBV28 and TRBJ2-2; D gene uncertain. Deletions cut 1 base from V and 5 bases from J, with 8 bases between. Per germline, CDR1 MDHEN and CDR2 SYDVKM. This CDR3 spans 14 amino acids. The CDR3 here is CASSLLLLTGELFF. CDR3 nucleotide sequence: TGTGCCAGCAGTTTATTGCTGTTGACCGGGGAGCTGTTTTTT. The whole variable domain, remainder taken from reference TRBV28 and TRBJ2-2, is DVKVTQSSRYLVKRTGEKVFLECVQDMDHENMFWYRQDPGLGLRLIYFSYDVKMKEKGDIPEGYSVSREKKERFSLILESASTNQTSMYLCASSLLLLTGELFFGEGSRLTVL.

The count of this clonotype is one. The chain joins TRBV4-3 to TRBJ2-3, with D unresolved. This CDR3 has 16 residues. V was trimmed by 0 bases and J by 0 bases, leaving 10 bases between them. Germline assignment: CDR1 LGHNA and CDR2 YSLEER. The CDR3 bases are TGCGCCAGCAGCCAAGAAACAGTATCTAGCACAGATACGCAGTATTTT. Translation: CASSQETVSSTDTQYF.

This clonotype was found many times. The CDR3 nucleotides are TGTGCCAGCACCAGGGAGTTTAATGGCTACACCTTC. Its protein product is CASTREFNGYTF. The V gene is TRBV2, the J gene TRBJ1-2, with a weak D call TRBD1 (5 bases). Germline lookup yields CDR1 SNHLY and CDR2 FYNNEI. The CDR3 has 12 amino acids. V was cut by 7 bases and J by 6 bases, with 12 bases left in between.

The sample holds many counts of this clonotype. This chain uses TRBV11-2 with TRBJ2-3; unclear D gene. Between the trimmed V and J ends, which lost 1 base and 4 bases, there was a span of 12 bases. The CDR3 runs 15 residues. Germline CDR1 is SGHAT and CDR2 is FQNNGV. CDR3 protein: CASSLAYTSPDTQYF. The CDR3 region has the DNA TGTGCCAGCAGCTTAGCGTACACCTCTCCAGATACGCAGTATTTT.

This clonotype occurred a few times. V is TRBV9 and J is TRBJ2-1; 11 bases agree with TRBD2. J was trimmed by 2 bases and V by 0 bases; bases with no gene match: 7. CDR1 and CDR2 (germline): SGDLS, YYNGEE. The CDR3 is 18 residues long. This CDR3 is CASSVAGSGRGPYNEQFF. CDR3 bases: TGTGCCAGCAGCGTAGCTGGTAGCGGGAGGGGGCCCTACAATGAGCAGTTCTTC.

This clonotype was counted ten times or more. The J gene is TRBJ2-3, the V gene TRBV28, with 9 bases aligning to TRBD2. The J segment lost 4 bases and the V segment lost 3 bases, leaving 8 bases of the junction unmatched. CDR1 is MDHEN, CDR2 SYDVKM, per germline. The CDR3 totals 16 residues. The CDR3 DNA reads TGTGCCAGCAGTTTCCGGAGCGGGAGGTTCCCAGATACGCAGTATTTT. Its translation: CASSFRSGRFPDTQYF.

A few counts support this clonotype. The chain employs TRBV28 and TRBJ2-2, with 8 bases identical to TRBD1. The CDR3 is 16 amino acids. Germline-derived CDR1 and CDR2 are MDHEN and SYDVKM. V gave up 3 bases and J gave up 6 bases; unmatched junction bases: 9. The DNA of the CDR3 is TGTGCCAGCAGTTTGACTCAGGGGGCGCGACCCGGGGAGCTGTTTTTT. Its protein product is CASSLTQGARPGELFF.

The chain combines TRBV20-1 with TRBJ1-1; D is perhaps TRBD1 (6 bases). V was clipped by 1 base and J by 2 bases, with 14 bases between them. This CDR3 has 15 residues. The V gene's germline CDR1 is DFQATT and CDR2 SNEGSKA (reference sequence). As DNA, the CDR3 is TGCAGTGCTAGAGTCGGGACAAGGTCTAACACTGAAGCTTTCTTT. Translated, it gives CSARVGTRSNTEAFF.

DNA for the CDR3: TGTGCCAGCTCGACTAGCCCCCCAGAGACCCAGTACTTC. The encoded protein is CASSTSPPETQYF. The chain recombines TRBV7-2 with TRBJ2-5; the match to TRBD2 covers 7 bases. V lost 8 bases, J lost 4 bases, and 7 bases stayed unmatched. Germline-derived CDR1 and CDR2 are SGHTA and FQGNSA. This CDR3 is built from 13 residues.

The chain employs TRBV11-3 and TRBJ1-1; tentatively, D is TRBD1 (6 bases). Germline CDR1 is SGHNT and CDR2 is YENEEA. The CDR3 spans 17 residues. V was clipped by 3 bases and J by 1 base, with 18 bases between them. The CDR3 DNA is TGTGCCAGCAGCTTCAATAAACAGGGTACGGGGAACACTGAAGCTTTCTTT. Its protein product is CASSFNKQGTGNTEAFF.

The CDR3 region has the DNA TGCAGTGCCACCCAGACAGGGAATAGCAATCAGCCCCAGCATTTT. This sequence encodes CSATQTGNSNQPQHF. The chain has TRBV20-1 and TRBJ1-5; the match to TRBD1 covers 7 bases. Germline V gives CDR1 DFQATT, CDR2 SNEGSKA (reference sequence). With 6 bases clipped from V and 0 bases from J, the junction kept 8 bases outside the gene matches. This CDR3 spans 15 amino acids.